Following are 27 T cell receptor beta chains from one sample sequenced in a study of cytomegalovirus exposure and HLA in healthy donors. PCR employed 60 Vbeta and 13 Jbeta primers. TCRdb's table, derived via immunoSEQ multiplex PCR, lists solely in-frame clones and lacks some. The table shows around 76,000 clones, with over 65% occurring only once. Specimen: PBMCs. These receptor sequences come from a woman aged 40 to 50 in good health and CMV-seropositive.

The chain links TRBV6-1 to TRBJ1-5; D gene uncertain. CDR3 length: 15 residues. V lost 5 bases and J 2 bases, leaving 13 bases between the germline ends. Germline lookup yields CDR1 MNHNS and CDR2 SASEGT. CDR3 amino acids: CASSLQDFGNQPQHF. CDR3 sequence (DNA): TGTGCCAGCAGTCTCCAGGATTTCGGCAATCAGCCCCAGCATTTT.

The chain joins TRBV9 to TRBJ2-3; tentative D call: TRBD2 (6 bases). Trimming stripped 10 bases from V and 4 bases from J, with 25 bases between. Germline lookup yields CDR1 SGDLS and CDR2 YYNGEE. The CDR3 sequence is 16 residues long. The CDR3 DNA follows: TGTGCCTCCTACCCGGGGGAGGACCGTCGAGCAGATACGCAGTATTTT. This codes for CASYPGEDRRADTQYF.

The CDR3 bases are TGTGCCTGGAGAACTAGCGGGGGGGCTGGGAACATTCAGTACTTC. Its translation is CAWRTSGGAGNIQYF. The chain is built from TRBV30 and TRBJ2-4; TRBD2 matches 13 bases. Per the germline V gene, CDR1 is GTSNPN and CDR2 is SVGIG (reference sequence). V trimming: 3 bases; J trimming: 7 bases; junction bases outside the gene matches: 6. The CDR3 covers 15 residues.

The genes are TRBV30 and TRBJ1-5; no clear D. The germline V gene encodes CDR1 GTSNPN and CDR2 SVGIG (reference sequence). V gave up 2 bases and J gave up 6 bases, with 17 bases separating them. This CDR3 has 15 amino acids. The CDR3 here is CAWSPLGTGSQPQHF. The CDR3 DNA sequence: TGTGCCTGGAGTCCCCTTGGCACGGGGAGTCAGCCCCAGCATTTT.

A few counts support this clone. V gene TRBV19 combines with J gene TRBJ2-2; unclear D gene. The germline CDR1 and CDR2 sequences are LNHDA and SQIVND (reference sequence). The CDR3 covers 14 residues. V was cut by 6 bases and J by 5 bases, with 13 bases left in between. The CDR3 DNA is TGTGCCAGTAGCCCGGGTATGAGGACCGGGGAGCTGTTTTTT. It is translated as CASSPGMRTGELFF.

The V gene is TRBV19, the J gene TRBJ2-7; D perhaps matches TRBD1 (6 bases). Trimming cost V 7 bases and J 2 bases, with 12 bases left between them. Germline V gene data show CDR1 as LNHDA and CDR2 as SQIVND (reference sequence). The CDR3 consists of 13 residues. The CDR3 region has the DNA TGTGCCAGTATTAGACAGGACCCCTACGAGCAGTACTTC. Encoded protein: CASIRQDPYEQYF.

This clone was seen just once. DNA of the CDR3: TGTGCCAGCAGCTTAGGTAGCGGCTCCTACGAGCAGTACTTC. Translating gives CASSLGSGSYEQYF. This chain connects TRBV7-3 to TRBJ2-7; D is perhaps TRBD2 (6 bases). The CDR3 is 14 amino acids. The germline V gene encodes CDR1 SGHTA and CDR2 FQGTGA. The V gene lost 2 bases and the J gene lost 0 bases, with 8 bases spanning the gap.

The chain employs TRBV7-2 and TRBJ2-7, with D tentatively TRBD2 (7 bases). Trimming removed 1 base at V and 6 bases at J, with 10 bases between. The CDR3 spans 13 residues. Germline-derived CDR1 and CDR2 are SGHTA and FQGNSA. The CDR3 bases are TGTGCCAGCAGCTTAGGCGGGGGCGTCGAGCAGTACTTC. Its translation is CASSLGGGVEQYF. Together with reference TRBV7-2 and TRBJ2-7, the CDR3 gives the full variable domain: GAGVSQSPSNKVTEKGKDVELRCDPISGHTALYWYRQSLGQGLEFLIYFQGNSAPDKSGLPSDRFSAERTGGSVSTLTIQRTQQEDSAVYLCASSLGGGVEQYFGPGTRLTVT.

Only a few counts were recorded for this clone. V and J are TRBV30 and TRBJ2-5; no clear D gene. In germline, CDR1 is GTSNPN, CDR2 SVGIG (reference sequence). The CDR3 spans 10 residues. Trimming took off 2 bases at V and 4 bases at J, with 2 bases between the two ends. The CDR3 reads CAWSRETQYF. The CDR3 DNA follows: TGTGCCTGGAGTCGAGAGACCCAGTACTTC. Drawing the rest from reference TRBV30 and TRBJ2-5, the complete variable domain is SQTIHQWPATLVQPVGSPLSLECTVEGTSNPNLYWYRQAAGRGLQLLFYSVGIGQISSEVPQNLSASRPQDRQFILSSKKLLLSDSGFYLCAWSRETQYFGPGTRLLVL.

As DNA, the CDR3 is TGTGCCAGCAGCCCGACTTTGGGGACTAGCGTTTTTCTCACCGGGGAGCTGTTTTTT. Translation: CASSPTLGTSVFLTGELFF. J is TRBJ2-2 and V is TRBV7-2; 10 bases are shared with TRBD2. Trimming took 5 bases from V and 4 from J; bases not matched to a gene: 16. The CDR3 runs 19 residues. Germline CDR1 is SGHTA and CDR2 is FQGNSA.

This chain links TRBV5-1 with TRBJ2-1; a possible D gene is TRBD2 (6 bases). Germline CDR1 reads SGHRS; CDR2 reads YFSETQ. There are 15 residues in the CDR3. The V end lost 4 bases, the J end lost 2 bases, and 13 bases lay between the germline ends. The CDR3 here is CASSLTGEPYNEQFF. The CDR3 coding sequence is TGCGCCAGCAGCCTTACGGGGGAGCCCTACAATGAGCAGTTCTTC.

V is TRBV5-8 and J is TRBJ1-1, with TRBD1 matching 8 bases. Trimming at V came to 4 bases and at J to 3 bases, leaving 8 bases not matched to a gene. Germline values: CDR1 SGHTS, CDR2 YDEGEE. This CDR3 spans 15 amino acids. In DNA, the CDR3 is TGTGCCAGCAGCCTTACCGGGACAGGATACACTGAAGCTTTCTTT. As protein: CASSLTGTGYTEAFF.

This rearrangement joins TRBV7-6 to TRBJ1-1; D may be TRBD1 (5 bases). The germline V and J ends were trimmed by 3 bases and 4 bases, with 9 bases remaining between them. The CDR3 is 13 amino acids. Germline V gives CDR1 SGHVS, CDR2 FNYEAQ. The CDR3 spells CASSFGGGTEAFF. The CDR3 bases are TGTGCCAGCAGCTTTGGGGGGGGCACTGAAGCTTTCTTT.

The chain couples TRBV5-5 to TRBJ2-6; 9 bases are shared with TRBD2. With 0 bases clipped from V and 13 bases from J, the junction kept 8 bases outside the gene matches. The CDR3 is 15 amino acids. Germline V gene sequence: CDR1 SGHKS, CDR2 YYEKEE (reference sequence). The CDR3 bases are TGTGCCAGCAGCTTGGGTGCGGGAGGGCCGGGTGTCCTGACTTTC. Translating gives CASSLGAGGPGVLTF.

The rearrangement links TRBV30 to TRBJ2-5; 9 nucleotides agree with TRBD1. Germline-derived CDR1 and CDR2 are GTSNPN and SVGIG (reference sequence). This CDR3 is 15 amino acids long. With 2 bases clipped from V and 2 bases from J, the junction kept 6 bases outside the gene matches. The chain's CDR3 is CAWSSMGTGQETQYF. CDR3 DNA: TGTGCCTGGAGTTCCATGGGGACAGGGCAAGAGACCCAGTACTTC.

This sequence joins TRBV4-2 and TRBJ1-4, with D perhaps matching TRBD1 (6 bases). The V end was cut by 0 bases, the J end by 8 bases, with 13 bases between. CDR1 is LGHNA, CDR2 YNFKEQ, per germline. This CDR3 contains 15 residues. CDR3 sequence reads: CASSQEAGQSEKLFF. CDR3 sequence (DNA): TGTGCCAGCAGCCAAGAGGCCGGACAGTCGGAAAAACTGTTTTTT.

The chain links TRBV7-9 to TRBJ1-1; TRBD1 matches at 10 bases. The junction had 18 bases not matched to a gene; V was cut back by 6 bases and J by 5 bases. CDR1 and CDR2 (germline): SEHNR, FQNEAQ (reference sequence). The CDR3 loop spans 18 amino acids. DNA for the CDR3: TGTGCCAGCAGACGCCTACTACCGGGACAGGGGAAGAGTACTGAAGCTTTCTTT. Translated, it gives CASRRLLPGQGKSTEAFF.

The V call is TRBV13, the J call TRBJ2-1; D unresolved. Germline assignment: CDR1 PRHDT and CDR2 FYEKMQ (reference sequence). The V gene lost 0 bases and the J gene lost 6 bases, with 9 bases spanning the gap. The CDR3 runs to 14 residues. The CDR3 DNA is TGTGCCAGCAGCTTAGGGCTAGGAATCAATGAGCAGTTCTTC. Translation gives CASSLGLGINEQFF.

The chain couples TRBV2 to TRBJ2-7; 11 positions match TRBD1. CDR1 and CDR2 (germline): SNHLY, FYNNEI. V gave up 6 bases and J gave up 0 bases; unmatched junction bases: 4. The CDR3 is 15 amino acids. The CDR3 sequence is CASRPDRGPSYEQYF. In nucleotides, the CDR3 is TGTGCCAGCAGACCGGACAGGGGGCCCTCCTACGAGCAGTACTTC.

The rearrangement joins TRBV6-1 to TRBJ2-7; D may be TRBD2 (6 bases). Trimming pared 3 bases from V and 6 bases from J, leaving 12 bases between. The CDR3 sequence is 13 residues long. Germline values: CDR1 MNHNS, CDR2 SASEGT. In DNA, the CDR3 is TGTGCCAGCAGTGAGGTCGGGAGAGGCGAGCAGTACTTC. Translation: CASSEVGRGEQYF.

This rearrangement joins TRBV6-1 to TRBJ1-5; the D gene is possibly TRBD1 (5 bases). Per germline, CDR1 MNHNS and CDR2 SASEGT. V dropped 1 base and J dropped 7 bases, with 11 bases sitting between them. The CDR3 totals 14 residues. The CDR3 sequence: CASSEEWGRQPQHF. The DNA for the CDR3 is TGTGCCAGCAGTGAAGAATGGGGCAGGCAGCCCCAGCATTTT.

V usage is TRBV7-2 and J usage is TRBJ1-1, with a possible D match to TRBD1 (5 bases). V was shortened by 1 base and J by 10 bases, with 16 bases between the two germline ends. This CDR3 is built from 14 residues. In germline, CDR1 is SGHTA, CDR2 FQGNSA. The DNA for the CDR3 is TGTGCCAGCAGCTTAGTAGGGGCTGAAGCAACAGCTTTCTTT. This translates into CASSLVGAEATAFF.

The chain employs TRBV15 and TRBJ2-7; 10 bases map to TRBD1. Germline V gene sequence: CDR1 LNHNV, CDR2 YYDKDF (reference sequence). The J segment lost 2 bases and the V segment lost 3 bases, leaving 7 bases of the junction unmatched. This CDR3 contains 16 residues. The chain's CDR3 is CATSRPGTGVPYEQYF. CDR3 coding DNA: TGTGCCACCAGCAGGCCCGGGACAGGGGTTCCCTACGAGCAGTACTTC.

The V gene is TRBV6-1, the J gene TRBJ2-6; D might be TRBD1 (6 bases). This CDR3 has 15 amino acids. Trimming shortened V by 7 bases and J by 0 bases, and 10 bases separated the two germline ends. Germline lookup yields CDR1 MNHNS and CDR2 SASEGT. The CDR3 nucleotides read TGTGCCAGCAAGACAGGCCTCTCTGGGGCCAACGTCCTGACTTTC. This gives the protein CASKTGLSGANVLTF.

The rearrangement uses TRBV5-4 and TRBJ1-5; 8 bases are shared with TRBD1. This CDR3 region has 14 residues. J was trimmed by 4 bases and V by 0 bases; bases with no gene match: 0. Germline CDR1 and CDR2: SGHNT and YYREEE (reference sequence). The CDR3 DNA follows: TGTGCCAGCAGCTTGGACAGGGGGAATCAGCCCCAGCATTTT. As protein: CASSLDRGNQPQHF.

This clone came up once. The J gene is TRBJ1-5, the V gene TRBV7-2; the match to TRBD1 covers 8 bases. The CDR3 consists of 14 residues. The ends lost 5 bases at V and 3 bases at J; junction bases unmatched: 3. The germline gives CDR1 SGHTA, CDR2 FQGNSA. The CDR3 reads CASSGQGFNQPQHF. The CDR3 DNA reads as TGTGCCAGCAGCGGACAGGGTTTCAATCAGCCCCAGCATTTT. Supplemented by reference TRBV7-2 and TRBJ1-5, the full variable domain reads GAGVSQSPSNKVTEKGKDVELRCDPISGHTALYWYRQSLGQGLEFLIYFQGNSAPDKSGLPSDRFSAERTGGSVSTLTIQRTQQEDSAVYLCASSGQGFNQPQHFGDGTRLSIL.

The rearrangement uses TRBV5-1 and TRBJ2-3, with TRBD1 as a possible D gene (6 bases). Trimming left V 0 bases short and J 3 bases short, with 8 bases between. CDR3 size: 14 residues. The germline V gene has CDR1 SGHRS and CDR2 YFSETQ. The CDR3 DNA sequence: TGCGCCAGCAGCTTGGTACAGGGTACAGATACGCAGTATTTT. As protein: CASSLVQGTDTQYF.